The TCR beta chain described here comes from a study of blood T cell repertoires in COVID-19. Looking at the study overall: The samples span acute and convalescent COVID-19 from the United States, Italy and Spain.

In the study's own analysis: By means of reference gene primer amplification, nucleated cell counts were estimated. The data were produced by immunoSEQ multiplex PCR, yet TCRdb's version contains in-frame clones alone and is incomplete. V and J calls plus clone size are reproduced from that table; the DNA served to infer D and trimming. In the table there are some 180,000 clones, more than 75% of which are singletons. CDR1 and CDR2 from the germline V gene are MNHEY and SVGAGI. Trimming took 6 bases from V and 0 from J, leaving 13 bases between them. This CDR3 has 15 amino acids. V usage is TRBV6-5 and J usage is TRBJ2-3, with a weak D call TRBD1 (6 bases). The sample comprised PBMCs or T cells enriched from blood (not recorded which). The sequence was obtained from a man aged 60-69 years who had been exposed to COVID-19. CDR3 DNA sequence: TGTGCCAGCAGCCGTGGACAGTCTAGCACAGATACGCAGTATTTT. It encodes CASSRGQSSTDTQYF.